These 16 T cell receptor beta chains originate from one sample sequenced in a study of identical twins. Each CDR3 protein is one row after TCRdb ran MiXCR on the 5' RACE reads. Seen here are 690,000 or so distinct CDR3 sequences, roughly 6.2% observed once, and the top ten hold around 1.7%. Input material: naive T cells sorted from blood. The origin of the receptors is a man younger than 35 in good health.

This clonotype was seen ten or more times. The rearrangement links TRBV28 to TRBJ1-4; TRBD1 might be the D (5 bases). With 7 bases removed from V and 5 bases from J, the gap between germline ends came to 11 bases. Germline values: CDR1 MDHEN, CDR2 SYDVKM. CDR3 length: 13 amino acids. In DNA form, the CDR3 reads TGTGCCAGCAAGCAGGGCCCGAATGAAAAACTGTTTTTT. Its translation is CASKQGPNEKLFF.

At least ten counts were recorded for this clonotype. The V and J genes are TRBV4-1 and TRBJ1-2; D not certain. Germline lookup yields CDR1 MGHRA and CDR2 YSYEKL. The V and J ends lost 2 bases and 6 bases respectively, with 22 bases between them. The CDR3 is 17 residues long. The chain's CDR3 is CASSQLNMGMIEDGYTF. CDR3 nucleotide sequence: TGCGCCAGCAGCCAACTAAATATGGGCATGATAGAGGATGGCTACACCTTC.

The chain couples TRBV5-1 to TRBJ2-3, with TRBD2 as a possible D gene (6 bases). The V end was cut by 4 bases, the J end by 10 bases, with 13 bases between. Germline assignment: CDR1 SGHRS and CDR2 YFSETQ. There are 12 residues in the CDR3. The CDR3 DNA is TGCGCCAGCAGCATAGGGAGGCGCGCGCAGTATTTT. Its translation is CASSIGRRAQYF.

This clonotype was detected ten times or more. The chain has TRBV12-3 or TRBV12-4 and TRBJ1-6; no clear D gene. This CDR3 region has 13 residues. V lost 6 bases and J 13 bases, leaving 16 bases between the germline ends. The CDR3 nucleotides read TGTGCCAGCAGCGAGGCCCGTTTCGGGCCCCTCCACTTT. Translation gives CASSEARFGPLHF.

This clonotype was observed a few times. The chain links TRBV27 to TRBJ2-7, with 10 bases identical to TRBD2. Germline V lookup: CDR1 MNHEY, CDR2 SMNVEV (reference sequence). The CDR3 contains 15 residues. After removal of 4 bases from V and 2 bases from J, the junction contained 5 bases not matched to a gene. The CDR3 loop is CASSSLAGETYEQYF. CDR3 DNA sequence: TGTGCCAGCAGTTCCCTAGCGGGAGAAACCTACGAGCAGTACTTC.

Ten or more counts support this clonotype. CDR3 DNA sequence: TGCAGTGCTACCGGGGAGGGGACCATGTCTCACAATGAGCAGTTCTTC. It translates to CSATGEGTMSHNEQFF. The rearrangement uses TRBV20-1 and TRBJ2-1; 7 nucleotides agree with TRBD2. V lost 4 bases and J lost 5; bases outside the gene matches: 14. The CDR3 runs to 16 residues. Germline V gene data show CDR1 as DFQATT and CDR2 as SNEGSKA (reference sequence).

Only a few counts were recorded for this clonotype. V gene TRBV24-1 combines with J gene TRBJ2-1; D unclear. V lost 2 bases and J 7 bases, leaving 5 bases between the germline ends. There are 12 residues in the CDR3. The germline V gene has CDR1 KGHDR and CDR2 SFDVKD. CDR3 protein: CATSDSLNEQFF. In DNA, the CDR3 is TGTGCCACCAGTGATTCCCTAAATGAGCAGTTCTTC.

Many counts were recorded for this clonotype. This chain joins TRBV29-1 and TRBJ2-1; perhaps TRBD2 as D (6 bases). The germline V gene has CDR1 SQVTM and CDR2 ANQGSEA. V lost 6 bases and J 6 bases, leaving 27 bases between the germline ends. This CDR3 contains 17 residues. Here the CDR3 reads CSVLPERRGRTTNEQFF. CDR3 nucleotides: TGCAGCGTCCTACCAGAGCGGCGGGGTAGAACGACCAATGAGCAGTTCTTC.

This clonotype was counted at least ten times. This chain links TRBV20-1 with TRBJ2-7, with 8 bases lining up with TRBD2. Germline V CDR1 and CDR2: DFQATT, SNEGSKA (reference sequence). With V trimmed by 0 bases and J by 1 base, 5 bases remained unmatched. The CDR3 has 15 residues. CDR3 sequence reads: CSARDRSSGSYEQYV. The CDR3 coding sequence is TGCAGTGCTAGAGATCGGTCTAGCGGGTCCTACGAGCAGTACGTC.

This clonotype appeared many times. CDR3 DNA: TGTGCCAGCTCCAACAGGGGGCTCCACGAGCAGTACTTC. Translation: CASSNRGLHEQYF. The chain employs TRBV18 and TRBJ2-7; TRBD1 aligns across 9 bases. CDR1 KGHSH and CDR2 LQKENI come from the germline V gene. The CDR3 totals 13 residues. Trimming at V came to 6 bases and at J to 5 bases, leaving 5 bases not matched to a gene.

This clonotype was seen only a few times. The chain couples TRBV27 to TRBJ2-7; 12 bases line up with TRBD2. The V and J ends lost 5 bases and 7 bases, in that order; junction bases with no gene match: 6. Germline CDR1 MNHEY, CDR2 SMNVEV (reference sequence). The CDR3 contains 14 residues. CDR3 sequence: CASSPLAGGAEQYF. In DNA, the CDR3 is TGTGCCAGCAGTCCACTAGCGGGAGGAGCTGAGCAGTACTTC.

There are many counts of this clonotype. The junction shows a germline mismatch at one end, possibly a read error. The chain uses TRBV3-1 and TRBJ2-1; 9 positions match TRBD1. The CDR3 totals 11 residues. Germline V CDR1 and CDR2: LGHDT, YNNKEL (reference sequence). The chain's CDR3 is CASRRGQGLIF. Here the CDR3 DNA reads TGTGCCAGCAGACGGGGACAGGGACTGATCTTC.

This clonotype was observed at least ten times. The J gene is TRBJ2-3, the V gene TRBV12-3 or TRBV12-4; 14 bases align to TRBD2. Trimming cost V 3 bases and J 4 bases; bases outside gene matches: 3. The CDR3 covers 16 residues. The DNA for the CDR3 is TGTGCCAGCAGTTTGGAGGGACTAGCGGGAGCAGATACGCAGTATTTT. Its protein product is CASSLEGLAGADTQYF.

This clonotype was counted a few times. V gene TRBV20-1 combines with J gene TRBJ2-7, with 8 bases identical to TRBD1. The ends lost 7 bases at V and 4 bases at J; junction bases unmatched: 12. The germline CDR1 and CDR2 sequences are DFQATT and SNEGSKA (reference sequence). The CDR3 totals 14 residues. The CDR3: CSGVTRTGSYEQYF. CDR3 sequence (DNA): TGCAGTGGGGTTACAAGGACAGGGTCGTACGAGCAGTACTTC.

In this sample, this clonotype turned up many times. The chain combines TRBV9 with TRBJ2-3; 11 nucleotides agree with TRBD2. Germline V gene sequence: CDR1 SGDLS, CDR2 YYNGEE. The CDR3 extends over 15 amino acids. V lost 4 bases to trimming and J lost 5 bases; unmatched junction nucleotides: 6. The CDR3: CASSPPLAGGDTQYF. The CDR3 DNA follows: TGTGCCAGCAGCCCACCCCTAGCGGGAGGAGATACGCAGTATTTT. Combining the CDR3 with reference TRBV9 and TRBJ2-3 gives the whole variable domain DSGVTQTPKHLITATGQRVTLRCSPRSGDLSVYWYQQSLDQGLQFLIQYYNGEERAKGNILERFSAQQFPDLHSELNLSSLELGDSALYFCASSPPLAGGDTQYFGPGTRLTVL.

This clonotype was seen ten or more times. The J gene is TRBJ2-1, the V gene TRBV12-3 or TRBV12-4, with 10 bases matching TRBD1. V was clipped by 6 bases and J by 10 bases; unmatched bases: 6. The CDR3 loop spans 13 amino acids. The CDR3 region is CASRRQGAGEQFF. The DNA for the CDR3 is TGTGCCAGCAGGAGACAGGGGGCGGGGGAGCAGTTCTTC.